The 7 T cell receptor beta chains presented below share a single source sample, sequenced in a study of PD-L1 blockade in urothelial cancer. Clones were read by immunoSEQ multiplex PCR, and TCRdb kept only the in-frame ones, dropping some. Of roughly 62,000 clones listed, more than 65% are singletons. This sample comprised PBMCs, obtained around atezolizumab (anti-PD-L1) treatment. The receptor source for this set is a man aged 65 to 79 with urothelial cancer.

The chain employs TRBV28 and TRBJ1-3; possible D gene TRBD1, 6 bases. CDR3 length: 13 residues. The ends were cut back, 6 bases at V and 11 bases at J, with 17 bases in the middle. Germline values: CDR1 MDHEN, CDR2 SYDVKM. The CDR3 nucleotides are TGTGCCAGCAGCCCCGACCGGGGGGGCGCCATATATTTT. This encodes CASSPDRGGAIYF.

This chain uses TRBV18 with TRBJ2-3; TRBD1 matches 7 bases. The CDR3 spans 15 residues. J lost 3 bases, V lost 3 bases, and 6 bases had no gene match. CDR1 and CDR2 (germline): KGHSH, LQKENI. The CDR3 DNA reads TGTGCCAGCTCACCGACAGGGATGGGAACAGATACGCAGTATTTT. It specifies CASSPTGMGTDTQYF.

The chain has TRBV5-1 and TRBJ2-3, with TRBD1 identical over 11 bases. The CDR3 is 16 residues long. After removal of 5 bases from V and 9 bases from J, the junction contained 14 bases not matched to a gene. Germline assignment: CDR1 SGHRS and CDR2 YFSETQ. CDR3 protein: CASSESGTGGSSTQYF. The CDR3 DNA reads as TGCGCCAGCAGTGAATCGGGGACAGGGGGATCGTCGACGCAGTATTTT.

The V and J genes are TRBV7-3 and TRBJ2-7, with 10 bases that match TRBD2. This CDR3 region has 16 residues. Germline V CDR1 and CDR2: SGHTA, FQGTGA. J gave up 5 bases and V 5 bases, and 12 bases lay outside the gene matches. The CDR3 here is CASSAGGELAGHEQYF. The DNA for the CDR3 is TGTGCCAGCAGCGCGGGTGGGGAACTAGCGGGACACGAGCAGTACTTC.

CDR3 DNA: TGTGCTATGGAGGGAAACACCATATATTTT. Translating gives CAMEGNTIYF. The V call is TRBV30, the J call TRBJ1-3; unclear D gene. The germline V gene has CDR1 GTSNPN and CDR2 SVGIG (reference sequence). This CDR3 has 10 residues.

This clone came up a few times. V and J are TRBV20-1 and TRBJ1-1; D remains unclear. V was clipped by 6 bases and J by 4 bases, with 6 bases between them. The CDR3 runs to 10 residues. Germline lookup yields CDR1 DFQATT and CDR2 SNEGSKA (reference sequence). CDR3 sequence (DNA): TGCAGTGCCCAAATCACTGAAGCTTTCTTT. As protein: CSAQITEAFF.

The chain couples TRBV15 to TRBJ2-2, with D tentatively TRBD2 (6 bases). The CDR3 consists of 15 residues. Germline CDR1 and CDR2: LNHNV and YYDKDF (reference sequence). V was cut by 1 base and J by 4 bases, with 10 bases left in between. CDR3 in DNA: TGTGCCACCAGCAGAGGCCTGGGGGGCACCGGGGAGCTGTTTTTT. It yields the protein CATSRGLGGTGELFF.